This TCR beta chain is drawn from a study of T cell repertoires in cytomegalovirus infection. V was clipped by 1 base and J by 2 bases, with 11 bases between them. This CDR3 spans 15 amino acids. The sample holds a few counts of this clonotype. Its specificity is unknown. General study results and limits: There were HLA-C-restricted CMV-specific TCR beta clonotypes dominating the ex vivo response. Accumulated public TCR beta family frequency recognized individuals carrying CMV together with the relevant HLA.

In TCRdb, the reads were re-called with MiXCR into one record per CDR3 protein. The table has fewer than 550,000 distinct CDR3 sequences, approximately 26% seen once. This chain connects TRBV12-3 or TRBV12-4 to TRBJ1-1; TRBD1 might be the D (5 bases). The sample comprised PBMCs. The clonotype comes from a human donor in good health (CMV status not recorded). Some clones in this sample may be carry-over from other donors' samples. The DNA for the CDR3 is TGTGCCAGCAGTTTAGGAGGGGCTTCCAACACTGAAGCTTTCTTT. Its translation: CASSLGGASNTEAFF.